The next 5 T cell receptor beta chains were all read from a single sample in a study of regulatory T cells in long-lasting Graves disease. Arm-PCR of CDR3 regions and iRepertoire HTBI primers were used to build TCR beta libraries. TCRdb processed the multiplex PCR reads anew with MiXCR; each CDR3 protein has one entry. The top ten hold roughly 10% of the sample, which has about 540,000 distinct CDR3 sequences, about 13% seen once. Time point of the sample: newly diagnosed GD, antithyroid drugs for less than 3 months. Generation of the TCR library employed RNA extracted from PBMCs. The sample also formed part of further work on T cells in Graves' hyperthyroidism and ophthalmopathy.

Sample: peripheral blood mononuclear cells (PBMCs), taken at new diagnosis, from a patient treated with antithyroid drugs. Receptors originate from a man aged 25-40 years with Graves disease.

Notes on this clonotype: Given a much more abundant clone one base away, this may be a read error. V gene TRBV12-3 or TRBV12-4 combines with J gene TRBJ1-2; no reliable D call. The V end lost 0 bases, the J end lost 6 bases, and 11 bases lay between the germline ends. This CDR3 is built from 14 residues. CDR3 nucleotides: TGTGCCAGCAGTTTAGCGCTAGAGAGGGATGGCTACACCTTC. It yields the protein CASSLALERDGYTF.

The chain uses TRBV15 and TRBJ2-2; D remains ambiguous. This CDR3 region has 12 residues. V lost 4 bases, J lost 3 bases, and 3 bases lay in between. Per the germline V gene, CDR1 is LNHNV and CDR2 is YYDKDF (reference sequence). For the CDR3, the DNA is TGTGCCACCAGCACTCACACCGGGGAGCTGTTTTTT. As protein: CATSTHTGELFF.

This clonotype was picked up a small number of times. The V call is TRBV7-8, the J call TRBJ2-1; D gene ambiguous. Germline-derived CDR1 and CDR2 are SGHVS and FQNEAQ. The CDR3 has 12 residues. Trimming took off 1 base at V and 15 bases at J, with 13 bases between the two ends. Here the CDR3 reads CASSLDWTVGFF. The CDR3 nucleotides read TGTGCCAGCAGCTTAGATTGGACCGTGGGGTTCTTC.

In its sample, this clonotype was seen many times. This rearrangement joins TRBV29-1 to TRBJ2-1; 9 nucleotides match TRBD2. The germline V gene has CDR1 SQVTM and CDR2 ANQGSEA. The CDR3 contains 17 residues. V shed 5 bases and J 0 bases; nucleotides not matched to a gene: 11. CDR3 sequence reads: CSVKTGVSGSSYNEQFF. The CDR3 bases are TGCAGCGTTAAAACAGGGGTTAGCGGGAGCTCCTACAATGAGCAGTTCTTC.

This clonotype was seen a few times. The V and J genes are TRBV12-5 and TRBJ2-2; D tentatively reads TRBD1 or TRBD2 (5 bases each). V lost 7 bases, J lost 4 bases, and 10 bases lay in between. Germline V gives CDR1 LGHNT, CDR2 FRNRAP. The CDR3 extends over 13 amino acids. The DNA for the CDR3 is TGTGCTAGTGCCACGGGGCTCACCGGGGAGCTGTTTTTT. Protein: CASATGLTGELFF.